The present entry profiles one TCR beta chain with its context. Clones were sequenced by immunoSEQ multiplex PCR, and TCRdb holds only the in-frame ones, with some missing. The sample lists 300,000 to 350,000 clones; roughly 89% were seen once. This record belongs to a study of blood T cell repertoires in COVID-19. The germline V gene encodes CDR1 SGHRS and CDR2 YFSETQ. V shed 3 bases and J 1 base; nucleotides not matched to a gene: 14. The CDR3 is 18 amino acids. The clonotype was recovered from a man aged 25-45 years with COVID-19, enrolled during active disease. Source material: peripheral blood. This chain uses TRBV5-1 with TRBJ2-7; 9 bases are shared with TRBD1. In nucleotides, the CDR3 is TGCGCCAGCAGCTCGACGGGACAGGGTCTTCGAAATTCCTACGAGCAGTACTTC. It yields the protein CASSSTGQGLRNSYEQYF.